A selection of T cell receptor beta chains follows, all from one sample in a study of Ad26.COV2.S vaccination and SARS-CoV-2 variants. TCRdb's copy holds only in-frame clones and misses some; the assay was immunoSEQ multiplex PCR. This table holds 380,000 or so clones, roughly 80% found once. Here the sequenced sample was peripheral blood, taken in a trial of Ad26.COV2.S vaccine versus placebo. The receptors here all came from a person aged 18 to 59 who received the Ad26.COV2.S COVID-19 vaccine or a placebo. Both conserved end residues are part of each CDR3. A D gene is named only where the DNA matches it firmly. Part of the rows lack a size; the others show once, few, many or a class for expanded clones.

D,J,V,size,CDR3,DNA
TRBD1,TRBJ2-4,TRBV4-1,.,CASSQGTGKLAKNIQYF,TGCGCCAGCAGCCAAGGGACAGGGAAACTAGCCAAAAACATTCAGTACTTC
.,TRBJ1-5,TRBV3-1/TRBV3-2,once,CASSASTGFQPQHF,TGTGCCAGCAGCGCCTCCACAGGGTTCCAGCCCCAGCATTTT
TRBD2,TRBJ2-1,TRBV3-1/TRBV3-2,.,CASSPLGLAGTIYNEQFF,TGTGCCAGCAGCCCCCTGGGACTAGCGGGGACTATCTACAATGAGCAGTTCTTC
.,TRBJ1-5,TRBV18,.,CASSPSGSNQPQHF,TGTGCCAGCTCACCCTCCGGTAGCAATCAGCCCCAGCATTTT
TRBD2,TRBJ2-5,TRBV18,once,CASSPPAGRQETQYF,TGTGCCAGCTCACCACCAGCGGGACGGCAAGAGACCCAGTACTTC
TRBD2,TRBJ2-3,TRBV6-2/TRBV6-3,.,CASSNTGLAPSGTQYF,TGTGCCAGCAGTAACACGGGACTAGCCCCCTCCGGCACGCAGTATTTT
.,TRBJ1-2,TRBV18,.,CASSPPSSNYGYTF,TGTGCCAGCTCACCACCGAGTTCTAACTATGGCTACACCTTC
TRBD2,TRBJ2-2,TRBV30,.,CACAGGPARTNTGELFF,TGTGCCTGTGCGGGAGGCCCGGCGCGGACGAACACCGGGGAGCTGTTTTTT
.,TRBJ2-4,TRBV19,.,CASLGLAKNIQYF,TGTGCCAGTCTAGGGTTAGCCAAAAACATTCAGTACTTC
.,TRBJ2-7,TRBV6-5,.,CASSYSTSYEQYF,TGTGCCAGCAGTTACTCGACCTCCTACGAGCAGTACTTC
TRBD1,TRBJ1-1,TRBV7-9,.,CASSTTDRGPDTEAFF,TGTGCCAGCAGCACAACGGACAGGGGGCCGGACACTGAAGCTTTCTTT
.,TRBJ2-5,TRBV15,.,CATSRGGPEQETQYF,TGTGCCACCAGCAGAGGGGGACCCGAACAAGAGACCCAGTACTTC
.,TRBJ2-7,TRBV7-2,.,CASSLATGVFYEQYF,TGTGCCAGCAGCTTAGCGACGGGGGTTTTCTACGAGCAGTACTTC
TRBD1,TRBJ2-7,TRBV7-6,.,CASSYRGYEQYF,TGTGCCAGCAGCTACAGGGGGTACGAGCAGTACTTC